Listed below are T cell receptor beta chains from one sample, sequenced in a study of T cells in Graves' hyperthyroidism and ophthalmopathy. TCRdb reprocessed the multiplex PCR reads via MiXCR and lists one record per CDR3 protein. The sample holds 500,000 to 800,000 distinct CDR3 sequences, roughly 46% seen once. Source material: peripheral blood or thyroid tissue (not recorded which). These receptors were obtained from an adult man with Graves' disease, either hyperthyroidism or ophthalmopathy (not recorded which). Each CDR3 is given with its conserved first and last residue. A D gene is named only where the DNA matches it firmly. Rows may omit the clone size; those that give it use once, few, many or a size class.

>NA|NA|TRBJ1-2|TRBV29-1
CSGRDANYGYTF
TGCAGCGGCCGGGACGCTAACTATGGCTACACCTTC
>NA|TRBD1|TRBJ1-3|TRBV14
CASSQVPGTASGNTIYF
TGTGCCAGCAGCCAAGTCCCCGGGACAGCTTCTGGAAACACCATATATTTT
>many|TRBD1|TRBJ1-2|TRBV29-1
CSVGQGREGYTF
TGCAGCGTCGGACAGGGAAGAGAGGGCTACACCTTC
>NA|NA|TRBJ2-7|TRBV10-3
CAISDPQGDDEQYF
TGTGCCATCAGTGACCCGCAGGGCGACGACGAGCAGTACTTC
>NA|TRBD1|TRBJ1-4|TRBV6-6
CASSYDRDEKLFF
TGTGCCAGCAGTTATGACAGGGACGAAAAACTGTTTTTT
>NA|NA|TRBJ2-7|TRBV29-1
CSVGGNSYEQYF
TGCAGCGTTGGTGGAAACTCCTACGAGCAGTACTTC
>NA|NA|TRBJ1-3|TRBV5-1
CASSLEMSPGNTIYF
TGCGCCAGCAGCTTAGAAATGAGTCCTGGAAACACCATATATTTT
>NA|NA|TRBJ1-6|TRBV2
CASRTGTTNSPLHF
TGTGCCAGCCGGACCGGGACAACGAATTCACCCCTCCACTTT
>NA|TRBD1|TRBJ1-1|TRBV7-9
CASSQDRGMNTEAFF
TGTGCCAGCAGCCAAGACAGGGGGATGAACACTGAAGCTTTCTTT
>few|NA|TRBJ1-1|TRBV12-3/TRBV12-4
CASSKRGTTEAFF
TGTGCCAGCAGTAAGAGGGGGACCACTGAAGCTTTCTTT